This T cell receptor (beta chain) is drawn from a study of blood T cells in healthy people across ages. This clonotype was seen many times. A sample-barcoded 5' primer and a J-beta primer mix were used in a second PCR of roughly 7 to 11 cycles. In TCRdb, the 5' RACE reads were re-called with MiXCR into one record per CDR3 protein. The table includes about 1.6 million distinct CDR3 sequences, about 32% detected once. The sample was blood. This receptor was obtained from a woman aged 25 to 39 in good health.

The CDR3 loop reads CAISGTGTVHETQYF. CDR3 bases: TGTGCCATCAGTGGCACCGGGACGGTCCATGAGACCCAGTACTTC. V usage is TRBV10-3 and J usage is TRBJ2-5; D may correspond to TRBD1 or TRBD2 (5 bases each). The CDR3 loop spans 15 amino acids. In germline, CDR1 is ENHRY, CDR2 SYGVKD. V shed 4 bases and J shed 5 bases, with 17 bases lying between them.